This TCR beta chain was captured in a study of blood T cell repertoires in COVID-19. Researchers sorted participants into cohorts using their self-reported clinical history. The CDR3 has 15 residues. Measured with immunoSEQ multiplex PCR; TCRdb has only the in-frame clones, and not every one. The sample consists of around 140,000 clones, over 75% of them appearing once. This sequence originates from a man in his fifties in a cohort exposed to, infected with or recovered from COVID-19 (not recorded which). V gene TRBV21-1 combines with J gene TRBJ1-2. TRBV21-1 is recorded as a pseudogene. What was sequenced was PBMCs or T cells enriched from blood (not recorded which). The CDR3 nucleotides are TGTGCCAGCATCGTCGGCCTGGGGGGAATAAATGGCTACACCTTC. This gives the protein CASIVGLGGINGYTF.